The 14 T cell receptor beta chains below all came from one sample that was sequenced in a study of blood T cell repertoires in COVID-19. Assay: immunoSEQ multiplex PCR; the TCRdb copy retains only in-frame clones and omits some. The sample holds over 50,000 clones, roughly 84% seen once. The source material was peripheral blood. These receptors all come from a man in his sixties or seventies with active COVID-19.

The chain is built from TRBV21-1 and TRBJ1-1; TRBD1, as called in the table, went unchecked against the DNA. TRBV21-1 is tagged as a pseudogene. The CDR3 contains 15 residues. CDR3 nucleotides: TGTGCCAGCAGCAGTGGACAGGGTAGGGGCACTGAAGCTTTCTTT. This codes for CASSSGQGRGTEAFF.

This sequence joins TRBV28 and TRBJ1-5, with D perhaps TRBD1 (6 bases). The V and J ends lost 6 bases and 5 bases respectively, with 11 bases between them. The germline gives CDR1 MDHEN, CDR2 SYDVKM. The CDR3 totals 13 residues. The CDR3 protein is CASRQGGDQPQHF. Written as DNA, the CDR3 is TGTGCCAGCAGACAGGGCGGCGATCAGCCCCAGCATTTT.

The rearrangement joins TRBV5-4 to TRBJ2-7, with 7 bases fitting TRBD1. The junction had 16 bases not matched to a gene; V was cut back by 4 bases and J by 6 bases. The CDR3 totals 16 residues. CDR1 SGHNT and CDR2 YYREEE come from the germline V gene (reference sequence). CDR3 bases: TGTGCCAGCAGCCCGTCACCGGGACAGTACAAGCTCGAGCAGTACTTC. Protein product: CASSPSPGQYKLEQYF.

Here the CDR3 reads CASSRPGGEGYTF. The CDR3 nucleotides are TGTGCCAGCAGTCGACCCGGGGGGGAGGGCTACACCTTC. This sequence joins TRBV27 and TRBJ1-2; the D gene is possibly TRBD1 (5 bases). Germline V gene sequence: CDR1 MNHEY, CDR2 SMNVEV (reference sequence). CDR3 length: 13 amino acids. Trimming shortened V by 5 bases and J by 8 bases, and 15 bases separated the two germline ends.

The chain carries TRBV6-2 or TRBV6-3 and TRBJ2-5; tentatively, D is TRBD2 (6 bases). The germline V gene encodes CDR1 MNHEY and CDR2 SVGEGT. V was shortened by 6 bases and J by 5 bases, with 19 bases between the two germline ends. This CDR3 spans 15 amino acids. This CDR3 is CASSQGRDSGETQYF. The CDR3 DNA follows: TGTGCCAGCAGCCAGGGACGGGACTCGGGGGAGACCCAGTACTTC.

The rearrangement links TRBV9 to TRBJ1-1; 7 bases map to TRBD1. This CDR3 contains 12 residues. V lost 4 bases, J lost 8 bases, and 5 bases stayed unmatched. Germline V gene sequence: CDR1 SGDLS, CDR2 YYNGEE. DNA of the CDR3: TGTGCCAGCAGCACCCGGACAGGAGAAGCTTTCTTT. Its protein product is CASSTRTGEAFF.

The rearrangement links TRBV3-1 (or the pseudogene TRBV3-2) to TRBJ2-1, with TRBD2 matching 11 bases. The CDR3 loop spans 17 amino acids. Trimming took 7 bases from V and 13 from J; bases not matched to a gene: 21. Germline loops: CDR1 LGHDT, CDR2 YNNKEL (reference sequence). The CDR3 DNA reads as TGTGCCAGCACCCTTGCTGGGCTAGCGGGGGGACGAGGGGTTCAGTTCTTC. Protein: CASTLAGLAGGRGVQFF.

This chain joins TRBV11-3 and TRBJ1-5; D not certain. The CDR3 length is 14 residues. The V and J ends lost 10 bases and 4 bases respectively, with 17 bases between them. Germline V gene lookup returns CDR1 SGHNT and CDR2 YENEEA. CDR3 nucleotide sequence: TGTGCCATTACTCAGCGCAGAAGGAATCAGCCCCAGCATTTT. Translated, it gives CAITQRRRNQPQHF.

This chain links TRBV7-9 with TRBJ1-2, with D possibly matching TRBD1 (5 bases). Per germline, CDR1 SEHNR and CDR2 FQNEAQ (reference sequence). V was clipped by 2 bases and J by 5 bases, with 15 bases between them. The CDR3 runs to 15 residues. The CDR3, as DNA: TGTGCCAGCAGCTTATCTTCAGGGAGGGAATATGGCTACACCTTC. This gives the protein CASSLSSGREYGYTF.

Comments on this clone: One end of the junction fails to match germline, which may point to a read error. This CDR3 is also generated by other DNA sequences in the sample. This sequence joins TRBV3-1 (or the pseudogene TRBV3-2) and TRBJ1-6; tentative D call: TRBD1 (5 bases). Germline CDR1 LGHDT, CDR2 YNNKEL (reference sequence). CDR3 length equals 16 residues. The CDR3 bases are TGTGCCAGCAGCCAAGATACGGGGGGTTATAATTCACCCCTTCACTTT. This sequence encodes CASSQDTGGYNSPLHF.

V and J are TRBV2 and TRBJ2-3, with D possibly matching TRBD1 (5 bases). CDR1 is SNHLY, CDR2 FYNNEI, per germline. V lost 4 bases and J 6 bases, leaving 11 bases between the germline ends. CDR3 size: 13 residues. CDR3 sequence reads: CASSGPGSDTQYF. The CDR3 region has the DNA TGTGCCAGCAGTGGTCCAGGGTCGGATACGCAGTATTTT.

The chain employs TRBV4-1 and TRBJ1-2; perhaps TRBD1 as D (6 bases). V lost 3 bases, J lost 1 base, and 21 bases lay in between. The CDR3 has 18 amino acids. The V gene's germline CDR1 is MGHRA and CDR2 YSYEKL. The CDR3 is CASSQDGSGTQFNYGYTF. CDR3 in DNA: TGCGCCAGCAGCCAGGACGGGTCAGGGACACAGTTTAACTATGGCTACACCTTC.

J is TRBJ2-2 and V is TRBV4-3; D is uncertain. Germline CDR1 reads LGHNA; CDR2 reads YSLEER. This CDR3 is 15 amino acids long. Trimming shortened V by 0 bases and J by 2 bases, and 7 bases separated the two germline ends. CDR3 DNA: TGCGCCAGCAGCCAAGAGCGACTCAACACCGGGGAGCTGTTTTTT. Its protein is CASSQERLNTGELFF.

This chain joins TRBV6-2 or TRBV6-3 and TRBJ1-1; possibly TRBD1 for D (5 bases). The CDR3 runs 16 residues. Germline V gives CDR1 MNHEY, CDR2 SVGEGT. Trimming pared 5 bases from V and 0 bases from J, leaving 16 bases between. The CDR3 DNA reads TGTGCCAGCAGTCCGTGGACACCCCCCATGAACACTGAAGCTTTCTTT. Amino acid sequence: CASSPWTPPMNTEAFF.